What follows are 6 T cell receptor beta chains derived from one specimen sequenced in a study of human T cells and chemical hapten exposure (dated by TCRdb to 2020 to 2022). In the paper's terms, the time point label means: pre-sensitization, week 0. In light of the paper, this sample's treatment or condition label describes: therapeutic diphenylcyclopropenone sensitization with weekly scalp DPC. Receptors were amplified or captured by RACE. The reads were generated on a NextSeq 500. The public reads were reanalyzed by TCRdb: fastp trimming at Q25, MiXCR alignment, in-frame beta chains only. Rows with a matching CDR3 protein are joined into one entry that keeps the most common DNA and genes. Present in this sample are 150,000 to 200,000 distinct CDR3 sequences, roughly 30% of which were seen just once. Of the sample, about 2.8% falls within the top ten clones. The sample here was whole blood, taken in connection with sensitization to the hapten diphenylcyclopropenone (DPC). These receptors were obtained from a young woman with alopecia areata. Some clones in this sample may be carry-over from other donors' samples.

This chain links TRBV11-2 with TRBJ1-6; tentative D call: TRBD1 (5 bases). CDR3 size: 16 residues. Per the germline V gene, CDR1 is SGHAT and CDR2 is FQNNGV. V lost 4 bases, J lost 7 bases, and 17 bases lay in between. In nucleotides, the CDR3 is TGTGCCAGCAGCTCTTCGGGGCAGCTAGGGAATTCACCCCTCCACTTT. Protein sequence: CASSSSGQLGNSPLHF.

The J gene is TRBJ2-1, the V gene TRBV29-1, with D perhaps assigned TRBD1 or TRBD2 (5 bases each). This CDR3 has 15 residues. CDR1 SQVTM and CDR2 ANQGSEA come from the germline V gene. V dropped 3 bases and J dropped 3 bases, with 15 bases sitting between them. The CDR3 reads CSVDRGGSDYNEQFF. The CDR3 nucleotides read TGCAGCGTTGATAGGGGCGGTAGCGACTACAATGAGCAGTTCTTC.

This chain uses TRBV19 with TRBJ1-6; possible D gene TRBD1, 5 bases. V was clipped by 5 bases and J by 5 bases, with 10 bases between them. Germline loops: CDR1 LNHDA, CDR2 SQIVND (reference sequence). This CDR3 has 14 residues. The CDR3 loop is CASSWLGDNSPLHF. The CDR3 region has the DNA TGTGCCAGTAGTTGGTTAGGGGATAATTCACCCCTCCACTTT.

The table lists this clonotype with many counts. The J gene is TRBJ1-2, the V gene TRBV7-9; D is unclear. Germline CDR1 and CDR2: SEHNR and FQNEAQ (reference sequence). V lost 2 bases and J 2 bases, leaving 12 bases between the germline ends. The CDR3 length is 15 residues. The CDR3 spells CASSLSSRSNYGYTF. Written as DNA, the CDR3 is TGTGCCAGCAGCTTAAGTTCCAGATCGAACTATGGCTACACCTTC.

This clonotype was counted a few times. The chain employs TRBV4-1 and TRBJ2-7; possible D gene TRBD2, 5 bases. The V end lost 0 bases, the J end lost 7 bases, and 13 bases lay between the germline ends. The CDR3 consists of 14 residues. CDR1 and CDR2 (germline): MGHRA, YSYEKL. CDR3 loop: CASSQEWRTREQYF. CDR3 DNA sequence: TGCGCCAGCAGCCAAGAATGGAGGACGCGGGAGCAGTACTTC.

This clonotype was detected a few times. CDR3 protein: CASRDSYRGAFF. CDR3 bases: TGTGCCAGCAGAGACAGTTATCGCGGAGCTTTCTTT. The V and J genes are TRBV6-1 and TRBJ1-1; D possibly corresponds to TRBD1 (5 bases). The ends were cut back, 6 bases at V and 10 bases at J, with 15 bases in the middle. The germline V gene encodes CDR1 MNHNS and CDR2 SASEGT. This CDR3 is built from 12 residues.